A single sample gave rise to the 29 T cell receptor beta chains below, sequenced in a study of T cells in Graves' hyperthyroidism and ophthalmopathy. The investigators amplified TCR beta CDR3 regions from RNA transcripts. Researchers ran a first-round RT-PCR on the TCR CDR3 using the HTBI primer set. In TCRdb, the multiplex PCR reads were re-called with MiXCR into one record per CDR3 protein. This sample yields 490,000 or so distinct CDR3 sequences, of which around a fifth are seen a single time; around 50% belongs to the top ten. Sequencing was done on a sample of blood. The origin of the receptors is a woman between 70 and 85 years old with Graves' ophthalmopathy.

This clonotype showed up just a few times. The chain employs TRBV18 and TRBJ2-7; D perhaps matches TRBD1 (6 bases). The CDR3 sequence is 14 residues long. CDR1 and CDR2 (germline): KGHSH, LQKENI. The ends were cut back, 0 bases at V and 2 bases at J, with 8 bases in the middle. Here the CDR3 reads CASSPPDRPYEQYF. The DNA of the CDR3 is TGTGCCAGCTCACCACCGGACAGACCCTACGAGCAGTACTTC.

There are a few counts of this clonotype. The chain recombines TRBV5-6 with TRBJ2-3, with 10 bases that match TRBD2. Germline values: CDR1 SGHDT, CDR2 YYEEEE. The CDR3 loop spans 15 amino acids. Germline trimming cut 5 bases from V and 5 bases from J; bases unmatched to any gene: 8. The CDR3: CASRDLAGVQDTQYF. The CDR3 bases are TGTGCCAGCAGAGATCTAGCGGGAGTTCAAGATACGCAGTATTTT.

The rearrangement joins TRBV4-3 to TRBJ1-4, with D tentatively TRBD1 (5 bases). The length of the CDR3 is 16 residues. The germline V and J ends were trimmed by 3 bases and 12 bases, with 23 bases remaining between them. Germline V CDR1 and CDR2: LGHNA, YSLEER. Here the CDR3 reads CASSQTTGRLTGELFF. In DNA, the CDR3 is TGCGCCAGCAGCCAGACTACGGGACGCTTGACTGGGGAACTGTTTTTT.

This clonotype has ten or more counts. This rearrangement joins TRBV5-1 to TRBJ1-5, with 8 bases matching TRBD1. With V trimmed by 3 bases and J by 6 bases, 2 bases remained unmatched. CDR1 SGHRS and CDR2 YFSETQ come from the germline V gene. The CDR3 loop spans 13 amino acids. This CDR3 is CASSYQGAQPQHF. CDR3 in DNA: TGCGCCAGCAGCTACCAGGGGGCTCAGCCCCAGCATTTT.

This chain uses TRBV15 with TRBJ1-6, with D uncertain. The length of the CDR3 is 16 residues. Germline-derived CDR1 and CDR2 are LNHNV and YYDKDF (reference sequence). V lost 0 bases and J 10 bases, leaving 16 bases between the germline ends. The CDR3 nucleotides read TGTGCCACCAGCAGAGATCTGGGAGTGTCGGGGTCACCCCTCCACTTT. Translated, it gives CATSRDLGVSGSPLHF.

This clonotype has more than one count but fewer than ten. The J gene is TRBJ1-1, the V gene TRBV10-1; 9 positions match TRBD1. J gave up 4 bases and V 6 bases, and 6 bases lay outside the gene matches. There are 14 residues in the CDR3. From germline, CDR1 is WNHNN and CDR2 SYGVQD (reference sequence). The CDR3 loop is CASSRDRVRTEAFF. The CDR3 DNA is TGCGCCAGCAGCCGGGACAGGGTGCGCACTGAAGCTTTCTTT.

V and J are TRBV28 and TRBJ1-4, with 9 bases aligning to TRBD1. In germline, CDR1 is MDHEN, CDR2 SYDVKM. V shed 5 bases, J shed 0 bases, and the junction held 10 bases outside the gene matches. The CDR3 is 18 residues long. The CDR3 spells CASSLPGQGLATNEKLFF. Here the CDR3 DNA reads TGTGCCAGCAGTCTCCCGGGACAGGGTCTTGCAACTAATGAAAAACTGTTTTTT.

This clonotype has more than one count but fewer than ten. The chain couples TRBV3-1 to TRBJ1-1; unclear D gene. The CDR3 contains 16 residues. Per germline, CDR1 LGHDT and CDR2 YNNKEL (reference sequence). The ends were cut back, 6 bases at V and 5 bases at J, with 22 bases in the middle. This CDR3 is CASRPWGDGTDTEAFF. For the CDR3, the DNA is TGTGCCAGCAGACCTTGGGGTGACGGTACCGATACTGAAGCTTTCTTT.

The sample holds a few counts of this clonotype. The rearrangement uses TRBV2 and TRBJ1-2; the D gene is possibly TRBD1 (5 bases). This CDR3 comprises 15 residues. Trimming took off 6 bases at V and 3 bases at J, with 17 bases between the two ends. Per germline, CDR1 SNHLY and CDR2 FYNNEI. CDR3 coding DNA: TGTGCCAGCAGCGAAAAGGACGGGACTTACTATGGCTACACCTTC. Encoded protein: CASSEKDGTYYGYTF. Full variable domain (outside the CDR3, taken from reference TRBV2 and TRBJ1-2): EPEVTQTPSHQVTQMGQEVILRCVPISNHLYFYWYRQILGQKVEFLVSFYNNEISEKSEIFDDQFSVERPDGSNFTLKIRSTKLEDSAMYFCASSEKDGTYYGYTFGSGTRLTVV.

The V call is TRBV5-5, the J call TRBJ2-5; 7 nucleotides agree with TRBD2. This CDR3 is built from 13 residues. V was clipped by 3 bases and J by 9 bases; unmatched bases: 8. Germline V gene data show CDR1 as SGHKS and CDR2 as YYEKEE (reference sequence). The CDR3 bases are TGTGCCAGCAGCTACGGACTAGGCATGGCCCAGTACTTC. It specifies CASSYGLGMAQYF. Full variable domain (rest looked up from reference TRBV5-5 and TRBJ2-5): DAGVTQSPTHLIKTRGQQVTLRCSPISGHKSVSWYQQVLGQGPQFIFQYYEKEERGRGNFPDRFSARQFPNYSSELNVNALLLGDSALYLCASSYGLGMAQYFGPGTRLLVL.

This sequence joins TRBV27 and TRBJ1-2; 8 bases line up with TRBD1. The ends lost 7 bases at V and 4 bases at J; junction bases unmatched: 5. Germline CDR1 and CDR2: MNHEY and SMNVEV (reference sequence). The CDR3 loop spans 13 amino acids. The DNA for the CDR3 is TGTGCCAGCACCCCTACAGGGGGCTATGGCTACACCTTC. Its translation is CASTPTGGYGYTF.

This sequence joins TRBV27 and TRBJ2-1, with a possible D match to TRBD2 (5 bases). The CDR3 has 15 residues. The ends were cut back, 2 bases at V and 8 bases at J, with 16 bases in the middle. Germline V gene lookup returns CDR1 MNHEY and CDR2 SMNVEV (reference sequence). In DNA form, the CDR3 reads TGTGCCAGCAGTTTAGGTCTAGCAGTTCGGGATGAGCAGTTCTTC. Translating it yields CASSLGLAVRDEQFF.

This clonotype has at least ten counts. The rearrangement joins TRBV30 to TRBJ1-1; no definite D call. Trimming left V 1 base short and J 4 bases short, with 7 bases between. The germline gives CDR1 GTSNPN, CDR2 SVGIG (reference sequence). This CDR3 contains 12 residues. The chain's CDR3 is CAWSERPTEAFF. CDR3 nucleotides: TGTGCCTGGAGTGAAAGGCCCACTGAAGCTTTCTTT.

This rearrangement joins TRBV19 to TRBJ1-5, with 10 bases identical to TRBD1. The germline V gene has CDR1 LNHDA and CDR2 SQIVND (reference sequence). V trimming: 3 bases; J trimming: 5 bases; junction bases outside the gene matches: 4. The CDR3 spans 15 residues. This CDR3 is CASSIFGTGDQPQHF. The DNA of the CDR3 is TGTGCCAGTAGTATCTTTGGGACAGGGGATCAGCCCCAGCATTTT. Variable domain in full (rest from reference TRBV19 and TRBJ1-5): DGGITQSPKYLFRKEGQNVTLSCEQNLNHDAMYWYRQDPGQGLRLIYYSQIVNDFQKGDIAEGYSVSREKKESFPLTVTSAQKNPTAFYLCASSIFGTGDQPQHFGDGTRLSIL.

This clonotype was observed once. V usage is TRBV5-1 and J usage is TRBJ2-5, with TRBD2 identical over 7 bases. The CDR3 spans 15 residues. The V segment lost 1 base and the J segment 5 bases; nucleotides outside the gene matches: 8. CDR1 SGHRS and CDR2 YFSETQ come from the germline V gene. The CDR3 loop is CASSLYAGAGETQYF. The CDR3 region has the DNA TGCGCCAGCAGCTTGTACGCGGGAGCGGGTGAGACCCAGTACTTC. The variable domain in full, completed from reference TRBV5-1 and TRBJ2-5, reads KAGVTQTPRYLIKTRGQQVTLSCSPISGHRSVSWYQQTPGQGLQFLFEYFSETQRNKGNFPGRFSGRQFSNSRSEMNVSTLELGDSALYLCASSLYAGAGETQYFGPGTRLLVL.

A few counts support this clonotype. The chain links TRBV5-1 to TRBJ2-3; perhaps TRBD2 as D (7 bases). V lost 0 bases and J lost 1, with 18 bases in between. The CDR3 totals 18 residues. Germline CDR1 reads SGHRS; CDR2 reads YFSETQ. CDR3 in DNA: TGCGCCAGCAGCTTGGCGCGAACAGGGAGGGCCGGCACAGATACGCAGTATTTT. Its protein is CASSLARTGRAGTDTQYF.

This clonotype has a handful of counts. This chain links TRBV7-3 with TRBJ2-5, with D uncertain. Trimming removed 2 bases from V and 4 bases from J, with 8 bases in between. Germline assignment: CDR1 SGHTA and CDR2 FQGTGA. CDR3 length: 13 residues. CDR3 region: CASSLEAGETQYF. The CDR3 DNA follows: TGTGCCAGCAGCTTAGAGGCCGGAGAGACCCAGTACTTC.

This clonotype turned up a few times. The J gene is TRBJ2-7, the V gene TRBV5-1, with 8 bases matching TRBD2. V gave up 1 base and J gave up 2 bases; unmatched junction bases: 5. The CDR3 length is 15 residues. Per the germline V gene, CDR1 is SGHRS and CDR2 is YFSETQ. Here the CDR3 DNA reads TGCGCCAGCAGCTTGAGTACTAGCGGAACCTACGAGCAGTACTTC. Translation gives CASSLSTSGTYEQYF.

The rearrangement links TRBV12-3 or TRBV12-4 to TRBJ1-5; D is ambiguous. V shed 3 bases and J shed 2 bases, with 17 bases lying between them. There are 17 residues in the CDR3. The CDR3 region is CASSFGWGFAGNQPQHF. The CDR3 nucleotides read TGTGCCAGCAGTTTCGGGTGGGGTTTTGCGGGCAATCAGCCCCAGCATTTT.

This clonotype was seen repeatedly, ten times or more. This chain uses TRBV12-3 or TRBV12-4 with TRBJ2-2; D is unresolved. This CDR3 has 13 residues. V was trimmed by 5 bases and J by 6 bases, leaving 10 bases between them. DNA for the CDR3: TGTGCCAGCAGTCCTGACTTTGCCGGGGAGCTGTTTTTT. Amino acid sequence: CASSPDFAGELFF.

This chain links TRBV19 with TRBJ2-2; no reliable D call. The CDR3 is made up of 15 amino acids. Germline V gene data show CDR1 as LNHDA and CDR2 as SQIVND (reference sequence). V was clipped by 1 base and J by 0 bases, with 6 bases between them. CDR3: CASSIAPANTGELFF. CDR3 nucleotide sequence: TGTGCCAGTAGTATAGCCCCCGCGAACACCGGGGAGCTGTTTTTT.

V and J are TRBV28 and TRBJ1-1; 7 nucleotides align to TRBD1. Germline values: CDR1 MDHEN, CDR2 SYDVKM. With 7 bases clipped from V and 8 bases from J, the junction kept 7 bases outside the gene matches. The CDR3 covers 12 residues. The CDR3 spells CASTSTGAEAFF. CDR3 nucleotides: TGTGCCAGCACCAGTACAGGGGCAGAAGCTTTCTTT.

This chain's CDR3 is CASSLVEGGNYGYTF. In DNA, the CDR3 is TGTGCCAGCAGCTTAGTAGAGGGGGGAAACTATGGCTACACCTTC. The chain joins TRBV7-9 to TRBJ1-2, with a tentative D call TRBD1 (6 bases). The CDR3 loop spans 15 amino acids. From germline, CDR1 is SEHNR and CDR2 FQNEAQ (reference sequence). V lost 1 base and J 2 bases, leaving 11 bases between the germline ends.

This clonotype has just a few counts. V gene TRBV20-1 combines with J gene TRBJ2-2, with TRBD1 as a possible D gene (6 bases). The CDR3 consists of 14 residues. Germline lookup yields CDR1 DFQATT and CDR2 SNEGSKA (reference sequence). Trimming took 3 bases from V and 4 from J, leaving 12 bases between them. The chain's CDR3 is CSASLQGGTGELFF. The CDR3 DNA reads TGCAGTGCTAGTCTACAGGGCGGCACCGGGGAGCTGTTTTTT.

This clonotype was counted only a few times. The rearrangement uses TRBV9 and TRBJ1-2, with D possibly matching TRBD1 (5 bases). Deletions cut 3 bases from V and 4 bases from J, with 13 bases between. CDR1 and CDR2 (germline): SGDLS, YYNGEE. CDR3 length equals 14 residues. In DNA form, the CDR3 reads TGTGCCAGCAGCGCGGACATATCCTTCTATGGCTACACCTTC. Residues: CASSADISFYGYTF.

This chain connects TRBV29-1 to TRBJ1-1, with unresolved D. V was pared by 7 bases and J by 5 bases, with 14 bases between. The CDR3 has 12 residues. Germline CDR1 and CDR2: SQVTM and ANQGSEA. The CDR3 here is CSGSALGTEAFF. The DNA of the CDR3 is TGCAGCGGATCTGCCCTGGGGACTGAAGCTTTCTTT. Looking up the rest from reference TRBV29-1 and TRBJ1-1 gives the full variable domain: SAVISQKPSRDICQRGTSLTIQCQVDSQVTMMFWYRQQPGQSLTLIATANQGSEATYESGFVIDKFPISRPNLTFSTLTVSNMSPEDSSIYLCSGSALGTEAFFGQGTRLTVV.

This clonotype was seen a few times. The rearrangement uses TRBV20-1 and TRBJ2-4, with a possible D match to TRBD2 (6 bases). V dropped 3 bases and J dropped 0 bases, with 18 bases sitting between them. Germline CDR1 is DFQATT and CDR2 is SNEGSKA (reference sequence). The CDR3 is 17 amino acids. The chain's CDR3 is CSASPSKKGLAKNIQYF. The CDR3 region has the DNA TGCAGTGCTAGCCCATCAAAAAAGGGACTAGCCAAAAACATTCAGTACTTC.

CDR3 nucleotides: TGTGCCTGGACCATGACAGGGCTGGAGACCCAGTACTTC. Encoded protein: CAWTMTGLETQYF. V and J are TRBV30 and TRBJ2-5; 7 bases map to TRBD1. Germline CDR1 reads GTSNPN; CDR2 reads SVGIG (reference sequence). CDR3 length: 13 amino acids. V lost 4 bases, J lost 5 bases, and 7 bases stayed unmatched.

At least ten counts were recorded for this clonotype. The rearrangement joins TRBV27 to TRBJ2-1; 8 nucleotides align to TRBD1. V dropped 0 bases and J dropped 2; count of bases not matched to a gene: 12. The germline V gene has CDR1 MNHEY and CDR2 SMNVEV (reference sequence). The CDR3 has 19 amino acids. In nucleotides, the CDR3 is TGTGCCAGCAGTTTATCCTCTTCGACAGCACAGGGGGCCTACAATGAGCAGTTCTTC. It translates to CASSLSSSTAQGAYNEQFF.